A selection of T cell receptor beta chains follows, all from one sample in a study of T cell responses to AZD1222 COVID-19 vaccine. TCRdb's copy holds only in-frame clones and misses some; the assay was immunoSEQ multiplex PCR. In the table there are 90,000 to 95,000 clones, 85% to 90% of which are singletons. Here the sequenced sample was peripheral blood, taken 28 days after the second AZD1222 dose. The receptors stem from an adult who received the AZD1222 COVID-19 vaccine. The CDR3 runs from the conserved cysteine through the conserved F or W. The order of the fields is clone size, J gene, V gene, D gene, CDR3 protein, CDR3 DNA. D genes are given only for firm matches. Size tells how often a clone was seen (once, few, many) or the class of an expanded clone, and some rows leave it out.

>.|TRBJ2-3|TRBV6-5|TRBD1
CASLAWGQGADTQYF
TGTGCCAGCTTAGCCTGGGGACAGGGGGCAGATACGCAGTATTTT
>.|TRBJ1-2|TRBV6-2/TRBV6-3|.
CASSQLPGSTNYGYTF
TGTGCCAGCAGTCAACTCCCAGGTTCGACTAACTATGGCTACACCTTC
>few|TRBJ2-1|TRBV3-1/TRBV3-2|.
CASSQDSITNNEQFF
TGTGCCAGCAGCCAAGACAGTATCACCAACAATGAGCAGTTCTTC
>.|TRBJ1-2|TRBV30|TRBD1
CAWSKGQIRNYGYTF
TGTGCCTGGAGTAAGGGACAGATTAGAAACTATGGCTACACCTTC
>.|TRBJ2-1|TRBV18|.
CASSPRDGGSYNEQFF
TGTGCCAGCTCGCCTCGGGACGGAGGATCGTACAATGAGCAGTTCTTC
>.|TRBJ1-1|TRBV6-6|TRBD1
CASTRGQGSFF
TGTGCCAGCACCCGAGGACAGGGTTCTTTCTTT
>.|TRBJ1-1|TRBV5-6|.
CASSLGFGTEAFF
TGTGCCAGCAGCTTAGGGTTCGGGACTGAAGCTTTCTTT
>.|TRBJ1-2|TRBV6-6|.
CASRRDLFNYGYTF
TGTGCCAGCAGGAGGGACCTTTTTAACTATGGCTACACCTTC
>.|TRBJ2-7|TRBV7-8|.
CASSSGLSYEQYF
TGTGCCAGCAGCTCAGGACTTTCCTACGAGCAGTACTTC
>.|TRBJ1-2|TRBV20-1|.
CSASKGSGVNYGYTF
TGCAGTGCTAGTAAGGGTTCGGGAGTTAACTATGGCTACACCTTC